This passage covers 8 T cell receptor beta chains from one sample sequenced in a study of HIV-infected patients and healthy controls. TCRdb re-called the 5' RACE reads through MiXCR, storing one row per CDR3 protein. The sample yields fewer than 20,000 distinct CDR3 sequences, around 20% seen once. Sequencing was carried out using CD8+ T cells from blood. The receptors originated from a human donor in good health.

The rearrangement links TRBV4-1 to TRBJ2-7; TRBD1 aligns across 7 bases. Trimming cost V 0 bases and J 3 bases; bases outside gene matches: 5. CDR1 and CDR2 (germline): MGHRA, YSYEKL. The CDR3 runs 15 residues. The CDR3 sequence is CASSQDRGQYYEQYF. Written as DNA, the CDR3 is TGCGCCAGCAGCCAAGATCGGGGACAGTACTACGAGCAGTACTTC.

The chain is built from TRBV13 and TRBJ2-5; no clear D gene. In germline, CDR1 is PRHDT, CDR2 FYEKMQ (reference sequence). The length of the CDR3 is 13 residues. V was cut by 2 bases and J by 2 bases, with 6 bases left in between. Written as DNA, the CDR3 is TGTGCCAGCAGCTTAACGCTACAAGAGACCCAGTACTTC. Its translation: CASSLTLQETQYF.

This rearrangement joins TRBV20-1 to TRBJ2-2, with D uncertain. The CDR3 has 13 amino acids. With 2 bases removed from V and 2 bases from J, the gap between germline ends came to 6 bases. CDR1 and CDR2 (germline): DFQATT, SNEGSKA (reference sequence). As DNA, the CDR3 is TGCAGTGCTAGACACCCCAACACCGGGGAGCTGTTTTTT. Translation: CSARHPNTGELFF.

The V and J genes are TRBV12-3 or TRBV12-4 and TRBJ1-1; the D gene is possibly TRBD1 (6 bases). Deletions cut 8 bases from V and 0 bases from J, with 13 bases between. The CDR3 has 14 amino acids. The CDR3 bases are TGTGCCAGCCACCCGGGGGCCATGAACACTGAAGCTTTCTTT. This translates into CASHPGAMNTEAFF.

This sequence joins TRBV27 and TRBJ1-6; D unclear. Per the germline V gene, CDR1 is MNHEY and CDR2 is SMNVEV (reference sequence). The CDR3 is made up of 16 amino acids. V gave up 3 bases and J gave up 2 bases, with 11 bases separating them. CDR3 nucleotide sequence: TGTGCCAGCAGTTTTTCGAGGGTCACCTATAATTCACCCCTCCACTTT. It encodes CASSFSRVTYNSPLHF.

The rearrangement uses TRBV3-1 and TRBJ2-3; the match to TRBD1 covers 9 bases. CDR3 size: 16 residues. Germline assignment: CDR1 LGHDT and CDR2 YNNKEL (reference sequence). The ends lost 3 bases at V and 4 bases at J; junction bases unmatched: 8. The chain's CDR3 is CASSHTGGRSPDTQYF. In DNA form, the CDR3 reads TGTGCCAGCAGCCACACAGGGGGCAGGTCCCCAGATACGCAGTATTTT.

This clonotype occurred many times. The rearrangement joins TRBV20-1 to TRBJ2-3; D is uncertain. Trimming removed 1 base from V and 7 bases from J, with 9 bases in between. In germline, CDR1 is DFQATT, CDR2 SNEGSKA (reference sequence). The CDR3 extends over 12 amino acids. In DNA, the CDR3 is TGCAGTGCTAGAGCTCCGACAAATACGCAGTATTTT. Translating it yields CSARAPTNTQYF.

V is TRBV18 and J is TRBJ2-1; D is undetermined. V lost 3 bases and J 4 bases, leaving 10 bases between the germline ends. The CDR3 has 14 residues. CDR1 is KGHSH, CDR2 LQKENI, per germline. The CDR3 region has the DNA TGTGCCAGCTCACCGCCCACCCGTTACAATGAGCAGTTCTTC. Its translation is CASSPPTRYNEQFF. Filled out from reference TRBV18 and TRBJ2-1, the complete variable domain reads NAGVMQNPRHLVRRRGQEARLRCSPMKGHSHVYWYRQLPEEGLKFMVYLQKENIIDESGMPKERFSAEFPKEGPSILRIQQVVRGDSAAYFCASSPPTRYNEQFFGPGTRLTVL.